The clone carrying this T cell receptor beta chain is a singleton in its sample. Antigen specificity is unknown. This entry comes from a study of long-term antiretroviral therapy in people with HIV. Study-wide points: Pre-ART-expanded clones dominated the repertoire at all time points.

Survey level was the resolution at which the v3.0 immunoSEQ assay ran. Sequencing was directed toward about 35,000-50,000 T-cell genomes in each sample. TCRdb keeps only in-frame clones here, not all; method: immunoSEQ multiplex PCR. Among about 30,000 clones listed, 90% to 95% were seen once. None of the participants with HIV were treated outside the United States. The sequence was obtained from a man aged 25-45 years with HIV. The specimen was unsorted PBMCs, collected about 6.6 years after starting antiretroviral therapy.

The CDR3 loop is CASSGGRGLMNTEAFF. CDR3 DNA: TGTGCCAGCAGCGGAGGGAGGGGGCTGATGAACACTGAAGCTTTCTTT. The genes are TRBV11-2 and TRBJ1-1; TRBD1 matches 7 bases. The CDR3 has 16 amino acids. Losses at the gene ends were 5 bases for V and 0 bases for J; bases not matched to a gene: 9. Germline assignment: CDR1 SGHAT and CDR2 FQNNGV.